This T cell receptor beta chain originates from a study of blood T cell repertoires in COVID-19. Profiled with immunoSEQ multiplex PCR; TCRdb holds only in-frame clones, not every one. The sample has hundreds of thousands of clones, 85% to 90% seen once; the top ten hold about 1%. Germline V gives CDR1 SGHRS, CDR2 YFSETQ. After removal of 1 base from V and 3 bases from J, the junction contained 1 base not matched to a gene. This CDR3 has 13 amino acids. Living in 24 US areas, the participants were between roughly 18 and 90 years of age. Cohort assignment relied on participant-reported clinical history.

This TCR came from a man aged 50-60 years who had been exposed to COVID-19. Sequencing input: PBMCs or T cells enriched from blood (not recorded which). The rearrangement joins TRBV5-1 to TRBJ2-7, with 7 bases fitting TRBD1. The CDR3 loop reads CASSLRTGYEQYF. DNA of the CDR3: TGCGCCAGCAGCTTGAGGACAGGCTACGAGCAGTACTTC.